A selection of T cell receptor beta chains follows, all from one sample in a study of shared clonotypes between healthy human individuals. The assay was immunoSEQ multiplex PCR, and TCRdb's table has in-frame clones only and misses some. This sample has around 2.5 million clones; 93% occur once, and the top ten carry 0.36%. Specimen: naive CD4+ T cells from PBMCs. All receptors come from a man younger than 35 in good health. Some clones in this sample may be carry-over from other donors' samples. CDR3s include the opening cysteine and the closing phenylalanine or tryptophan. A D gene is named only where the DNA matches it firmly. Clone size, where shown, is once, few, many, or a class for clones that have expanded.

clone_size: NA
d_call: TRBD2
v_call: TRBV19
j_call: TRBJ2-3
cdr3_nt: TGTGCCAGTAGTATATTAAAGACTAGCGGGGTACGCACAGATACGCAGTATTTT
cdr3_aa: CASSILKTSGVRTDTQYF

clone_size: once
d_call: TRBD1
v_call: TRBV5-1
j_call: TRBJ2-7
cdr3_nt: TGCGCCAGCAGCCCAGTAACAGGGGGTTCTACCGAGCAGTACTTC
cdr3_aa: CASSPVTGGSTEQYF

clone_size: NA
d_call: NA
v_call: TRBV5-6
j_call: TRBJ2-2
cdr3_nt: TGTGCCAGCAGCTTGGCCCGGCTAGCACGAACCACCGGGGAGCTGTTTTTT
cdr3_aa: CASSLARLARTTGELFF

clone_size: once
d_call: NA
v_call: TRBV9
j_call: TRBJ2-2
cdr3_nt: TGTGCCAGCAGCCCCTTGGGCAGGGCCACCGGGGAGCTGTTTTTT
cdr3_aa: CASSPLGRATGELFF

clone_size: NA
d_call: NA
v_call: TRBV4-2
j_call: TRBJ1-2
cdr3_nt: TGTGCCAGCAGCCTCCCCGGTCAGCGGCATTATGGCTACACCTTC
cdr3_aa: CASSLPGQRHYGYTF

clone_size: NA
d_call: NA
v_call: TRBV19
j_call: TRBJ1-1
cdr3_nt: TGTGCCAGTAGTATAGGGTACAGTGAAGCTTTCTTT
cdr3_aa: CASSIGYSEAFF

clone_size: NA
d_call: NA
v_call: TRBV5-1
j_call: TRBJ2-1
cdr3_nt: TGCGCCAGCAGCTTGGGGGCCCCGAGTAGTGAGCAGTTCTTC
cdr3_aa: CASSLGAPSSEQFF

clone_size: NA
d_call: NA
v_call: TRBV28
j_call: TRBJ2-2
cdr3_nt: TGTGCCAGCAGTTTGCTGGGCGGGGAGCTGTTTTTT
cdr3_aa: CASSLLGGELFF

clone_size: NA
d_call: NA
v_call: TRBV6-1
j_call: TRBJ1-5
cdr3_nt: TGTGCCAGCATTCGGGGAAACGGCAATCAGCCCCAGCATTTT
cdr3_aa: CASIRGNGNQPQHF

clone_size: NA
d_call: NA
v_call: TRBV14
j_call: TRBJ2-1
cdr3_nt: TGTGCCAGCAGCCAAGATCTGGGAGGTTATGAGCAGTTCTTC
cdr3_aa: CASSQDLGGYEQFF

clone_size: once
d_call: TRBD1
v_call: TRBV2
j_call: TRBJ1-4
cdr3_nt: TGTGCCAGCAGTAGACAGGGGATTGCAACTAATGAAAAACTGTTTTTT
cdr3_aa: CASSRQGIATNEKLFF

clone_size: NA
d_call: TRBD1
v_call: TRBV5-4
j_call: TRBJ2-1
cdr3_nt: TGTGCCAGCAGCATAAAAGCAGGGGGTGATGAGCAGTTCTTC
cdr3_aa: CASSIKAGGDEQFF

clone_size: NA
d_call: TRBD1
v_call: TRBV9
j_call: TRBJ1-4
cdr3_nt: TGTGCCAGCAGCGCTGGGGACAGGGGTAGGGGTGAAAAACTGTTTTTT
cdr3_aa: CASSAGDRGRGEKLFF

clone_size: NA
d_call: NA
v_call: TRBV4-1
j_call: TRBJ1-1
cdr3_nt: TGCGCCAGCAGCCACAAGATAGGGGGAGGTTGGGGCCCGCTGAACACTGAAGCTTTCTTT
cdr3_aa: CASSHKIGGGWGPLNTEAFF

clone_size: NA
d_call: NA
v_call: TRBV5-6
j_call: TRBJ2-7
cdr3_nt: TGTGCCAGCAGCCCCGGGGGAGGCGAGCAGTACTTC
cdr3_aa: CASSPGGGEQYF

clone_size: NA
d_call: TRBD1
v_call: TRBV7-3
j_call: TRBJ2-2
cdr3_nt: TGTGCCAGCAGCCGAGACAGGGCGTCCACCGGGGAGCTGTTTTTT
cdr3_aa: CASSRDRASTGELFF

clone_size: NA
d_call: TRBD1
v_call: TRBV6-5
j_call: TRBJ1-5
cdr3_nt: TGTGCCAGCAGCCCCGACAGGGCACTTTACCCCCAGCATTTT
cdr3_aa: CASSPDRALYPQHF

clone_size: once
d_call: NA
v_call: TRBV9
j_call: TRBJ2-2
cdr3_nt: TGTGCCAGCAGCGTGAGGGGGGTACAGGGTTCGAACACCGGGGAGCTGTTTTTT
cdr3_aa: CASSVRGVQGSNTGELFF

clone_size: NA
d_call: NA
v_call: TRBV28
j_call: TRBJ1-1
cdr3_nt: TGTGCCAGCACCTCTACCCGGGGCAGATGGAACACTGAAGCTTTCTTT
cdr3_aa: CASTSTRGRWNTEAFF

clone_size: NA
d_call: NA
v_call: TRBV7-9
j_call: TRBJ1-5
cdr3_nt: TGTGCCAGCAGCCTTGGACAGAATCAGCCCCAGCATTTT
cdr3_aa: CASSLGQNQPQHF

clone_size: few
d_call: NA
v_call: TRBV27
j_call: TRBJ2-2
cdr3_nt: TGTGCCAGCAGCCTGACTAGTGGCGGGGAGCTGTTTTTT
cdr3_aa: CASSLTSGGELFF

clone_size: NA
d_call: NA
v_call: TRBV5-4
j_call: TRBJ1-4
cdr3_nt: TGTGCCAGCAGCTTGGCAGGGCTTAATGAAAAACTGTTTTTT
cdr3_aa: CASSLAGLNEKLFF

clone_size: NA
d_call: NA
v_call: TRBV4-3
j_call: TRBJ2-1
cdr3_nt: TGCGCCAGCAGCCTGGGAGCGGCGGTAATCTCCTACAATGAGCAGTTCTTC
cdr3_aa: CASSLGAAVISYNEQFF

clone_size: NA
d_call: NA
v_call: TRBV6-4
j_call: TRBJ2-7
cdr3_nt: TGTGCCAGCAGTTACCCATCCGGGATATTCTACGAGCAGTACTTC
cdr3_aa: CASSYPSGIFYEQYF

clone_size: NA
d_call: NA
v_call: TRBV19
j_call: TRBJ2-5
cdr3_nt: TGTGCCAGTAGTCCCACAGGTGGGCTAGAGACCCAGTACTTC
cdr3_aa: CASSPTGGLETQYF

clone_size: NA
d_call: NA
v_call: TRBV6-5
j_call: TRBJ1-4
cdr3_nt: TGTGCCAGCAGTTACGGGGGGCCAACTAATGAAAAACTGTTTTTT
cdr3_aa: CASSYGGPTNEKLFF

clone_size: NA
d_call: NA
v_call: TRBV15
j_call: TRBJ1-2
cdr3_nt: TGTGCCACCAGCAGAGAAAATCGTCGTGGCTACACCTTC
cdr3_aa: CATSRENRRGYTF

clone_size: NA
d_call: NA
v_call: TRBV2
j_call: TRBJ2-7
cdr3_nt: TGTGCCAGCAGTTCCGAGCGGGCAGGCGAGCAGTACTTC
cdr3_aa: CASSSERAGEQYF

clone_size: NA
d_call: TRBD2
v_call: TRBV5-1
j_call: TRBJ2-7
cdr3_nt: TGCGCCAGCAGCTTGGCCCCAGCGGGAGGCTACGAGCAGTACTTC
cdr3_aa: CASSLAPAGGYEQYF

clone_size: NA
d_call: NA
v_call: TRBV19
j_call: TRBJ2-7
cdr3_nt: TGTGCCCCCGACAGACTCTACGAGCAGTACTTC
cdr3_aa: CAPDRLYEQYF

clone_size: NA
d_call: TRBD2
v_call: TRBV11-3
j_call: TRBJ2-7
cdr3_nt: TGTGCCAGCAGCCCTCGGGGAGCGGGGGCCTACGAGCAGTACTTC
cdr3_aa: CASSPRGAGAYEQYF

clone_size: NA
d_call: NA
v_call: TRBV6-5
j_call: TRBJ2-3
cdr3_nt: TGTGCCAGCAGTTCTACAAAGTCCGCAGATACGCAGTATTTT
cdr3_aa: CASSSTKSADTQYF

clone_size: NA
d_call: NA
v_call: TRBV2
j_call: TRBJ2-1
cdr3_nt: TGTGCCAGCAGTGCTCGAATTGGGATCGACAATGAGCAGTTCTTC
cdr3_aa: CASSARIGIDNEQFF

clone_size: NA
d_call: TRBD2
v_call: TRBV6-1
j_call: TRBJ2-7
cdr3_nt: TGTGCCAGCAGTGGGAGGACTAGCGGGAGCTCCTACGAGCAGTACTTC
cdr3_aa: CASSGRTSGSSYEQYF

clone_size: NA
d_call: NA
v_call: TRBV4-2
j_call: TRBJ1-1
cdr3_nt: TGTGCCAGCAGCCAAGAAGACAAGCTGAGGTTGGCTTTCTTT
cdr3_aa: CASSQEDKLRLAFF

clone_size: once
d_call: TRBD1
v_call: TRBV25-1
j_call: TRBJ1-6
cdr3_nt: TGTGCCAGCAGTAAGGGACAGGGCGTCGTCCCATCACCCCTCCACTTT
cdr3_aa: CASSKGQGVVPSPLHF

clone_size: once
d_call: NA
v_call: TRBV5-1
j_call: TRBJ2-3
cdr3_nt: TGCGCCAGCAGCTCCTCGGGCGGGCCAGGGGCAGATACGCAGTATTTT
cdr3_aa: CASSSSGGPGADTQYF

clone_size: NA
d_call: TRBD1
v_call: TRBV27
j_call: TRBJ2-1
cdr3_nt: TGTGCCAGCAGTTTCAGGGGGACACGGGAGCAGTTCTTC
cdr3_aa: CASSFRGTREQFF

clone_size: NA
d_call: NA
v_call: TRBV5-4
j_call: TRBJ1-1
cdr3_nt: TGTGCCAGCAGCCCCTCTCCGAGCACTGAAGCTTTCTTT
cdr3_aa: CASSPSPSTEAFF

clone_size: NA
d_call: NA
v_call: TRBV11-2
j_call: TRBJ2-7
cdr3_nt: TGTGCCAGCAAAGGCGGAGCTACCTACGAGCAGTACTTC
cdr3_aa: CASKGGATYEQYF

clone_size: NA
d_call: NA
v_call: TRBV11-1
j_call: TRBJ2-7
cdr3_nt: TGTGCCAGCAGCTTAGGGCTGGGATCGGACTACGAGCAGTACTTC
cdr3_aa: CASSLGLGSDYEQYF

clone_size: NA
d_call: NA
v_call: TRBV2
j_call: TRBJ1-5
cdr3_nt: TGTGCCAGCAGCGGACTGAATAGCAATCAGCCCCAGCATTTT
cdr3_aa: CASSGLNSNQPQHF

clone_size: NA
d_call: NA
v_call: TRBV28
j_call: TRBJ2-1
cdr3_nt: TGTGCCAGCACAATCCCGGGGAGCTCCTACAATGAGCAGTTCTTC
cdr3_aa: CASTIPGSSYNEQFF

clone_size: NA
d_call: NA
v_call: TRBV27
j_call: TRBJ1-6
cdr3_nt: TGTGCCAGCAGGCAGGGCCATTCACCCCTCCACTTT
cdr3_aa: CASRQGHSPLHF

clone_size: NA
d_call: NA
v_call: TRBV19
j_call: TRBJ2-7
cdr3_nt: TGTGCCAGTAGCCGTGGGCGGGCCTCCTACGAGCAGTACTTC
cdr3_aa: CASSRGRASYEQYF

clone_size: NA
d_call: TRBD1
v_call: TRBV5-5
j_call: TRBJ1-4
cdr3_nt: TGTGCCAGCAGCTTGGCCCCCCCGGGACAGGGGAATGAAAAACTGTTTTTT
cdr3_aa: CASSLAPPGQGNEKLFF

clone_size: NA
d_call: NA
v_call: TRBV5-1
j_call: TRBJ1-2
cdr3_nt: TGCGCCAGCAGCTTGGGGACAGATAGCTATGGCTACACCTTC
cdr3_aa: CASSLGTDSYGYTF

clone_size: NA
d_call: NA
v_call: TRBV7-2
j_call: TRBJ2-7
cdr3_nt: TGTGCCAGCAGCTACACTGGGGCGTCCGAGCAGTACTTC
cdr3_aa: CASSYTGASEQYF

clone_size: NA
d_call: NA
v_call: TRBV25-1
j_call: TRBJ1-1
cdr3_nt: TGTGCCAGCAGTGAATCAGGGAACACTGAAGCTTTCTTT
cdr3_aa: CASSESGNTEAFF

clone_size: NA
d_call: TRBD2
v_call: TRBV27
j_call: TRBJ2-5
cdr3_nt: TGTGCCAGCAGTCCAAGGACTAGCGGGTTGGAGACCCAGTACTTC
cdr3_aa: CASSPRTSGLETQYF

clone_size: NA
d_call: NA
v_call: TRBV28
j_call: TRBJ2-2
cdr3_nt: TGTGCCAGCAGGACCGCGACGAACACCGGGGAGCTGTTTTTT
cdr3_aa: CASRTATNTGELFF

clone_size: NA
d_call: TRBD2
v_call: TRBV9
j_call: TRBJ2-1
cdr3_nt: TGTGCCAGCAGCCCCTTAGGGACTAGCGGGATTAGTTTCTCCTACAATGAGCAGTTCTTC
cdr3_aa: CASSPLGTSGISFSYNEQFF

clone_size: NA
d_call: TRBD1
v_call: TRBV7-9
j_call: TRBJ1-5
cdr3_nt: TGTGCCAGCAGCCTGGGGGACAGGCCGCAGCCCCAGCATTTT
cdr3_aa: CASSLGDRPQPQHF